The 3 T cell receptor beta chains presented below share a single source sample, sequenced in a study of control samples from healthy donors and cancer patients (dated by TCRdb to the early 2020s). Library generation was performed with the immunoSEQ multiplex PCR assay. TCRdb limited this immuneACCESS table to in-frame rearrangements with V and J called. A share of clones is missing; checked studies link under half to unresolved V genes, and the rest is unexplained. Counted in this sample were hundreds of thousands of clones; more than 80% of them appeared once. The biggest ten clones account for around 6.5% of the sample. The sample comprised PBMCs. Receptors originate from a man in his forties with head and neck cancer.

Written as DNA, the CDR3 is TGTGCCAGCAGTGAGCTAGCGGGGCGCACAGATACGCAGTATTTT. Amino acid sequence: CASSELAGRTDTQYF. V usage is TRBV25-1 and J usage is TRBJ2-3; 9 bases agree with TRBD2. After removal of 3 bases from V and 1 base from J, the junction contained 2 bases not matched to a gene. The length of the CDR3 is 15 residues. Germline V gene data show CDR1 as MGHDK and CDR2 as SYGVNS. Drawing the rest from reference TRBV25-1 and TRBJ2-3, the complete variable domain is EADIYQTPRYLVIGTGKKITLECSQTMGHDKMYWYQQDPGMELHLIHYSYGVNSTEKGDLSSESTVSRIRTEHFPLTLESARPSHTSQYLCASSELAGRTDTQYFGPGTRLTVL.

The V gene is TRBV6-2 or TRBV6-3, the J gene TRBJ1-5; unclear D gene. The CDR3 is made up of 15 amino acids. The V and J ends lost 2 bases and 0 bases respectively, with 8 bases between them. CDR1 is MNHEY and CDR2 is SVGEGT in the germline V gene. CDR3 sequence: CASSYGDDSNQPQHF. The DNA of the CDR3 is TGTGCCAGCAGTTACGGGGATGATAGCAATCAGCCCCAGCATTTT.

The chain employs TRBV19 and TRBJ2-5, with 7 bases matching TRBD2. The CDR3 runs 13 residues. Germline values: CDR1 LNHDA, CDR2 SQIVND (reference sequence). V was clipped by 6 bases and J by 3 bases; unmatched bases: 4. The CDR3 DNA sequence: TGTGCCAGTAGGATGGGGGGGGAAGAGACCCAGTACTTC. Its protein product is CASRMGGEETQYF.